The present T cell receptor beta chain was sequenced within a study of T cell responses to AZD1222 COVID-19 vaccine (dated by TCRdb to the early 2020s). For the study in its entirety: A total of 233 trial participants underwent TCR sequencing, of whom 207 received two doses of AZD1222 and roughly 25 received two doses of the MenACWY control vaccine. Trial participants were enrolled into age subgroups of 18-55, 56-69 and 70-plus years, which contained about 160, 30 and 59 TCR-sequenced participants, respectively. Paper-wide results and their limitations: A significant rise in spike-specific TCR breadth and depth was observed after two AZD1222 doses relative to day 0 and relative to MenACWY recipients. The 56-69-year group was small, and its depth increase did not reach significance, likely because of low power. Because no day 14 peak-response samples were available, repertoires were characterized only after the peak T cell response. Reportedly, close to half of the unique spike-specific TCRs recognized epitopes lying outside the regions that are mutated in the B.1.351 and B.1.1.7 variants. Participants were mostly white British and included more females than males, and it was suggested by the authors that clonal diversity may have been underestimated. Vaccine-associated CD4 TCRs spanned the whole spike protein, with dominant responses in regions 160-218 and 743-854. Conclusions about previously exposed vaccinees are limited, since just six or seven AZD1222 recipients were seropositive for SARS-CoV-2 at baseline.

In the paper's terms, the time point label means: baseline before first vaccination. Interpreted using the paper, the treatment or condition label stands for: meningococcal conjugate vaccine given as trial control. Vaccinee samples came from UK trials COV001 and COV002, including a single-blind randomized controlled phase 2/3 trial of AZD1222 (ChAdOx1 nCoV-19) in healthy adults. For TCRbeta chain sequencing, PBMC samples were collected from trial participants at day 0 and at day 28 after the second dose. CDR1 and CDR2 are drawn from the germline V gene: SGHRS, YFSETQ. Trimming leaves V shorter by 7 bases and J shorter by 5 bases, with the junction holding 8 bases beyond the gene matches. Counted from cysteine to phenylalanine, this CDR3 has 15 amino acids. Of all the DNA, just the CDR3 is kept, 45 bases in frame from base 1. About this clone: The clone's antigen remains unknown. Per-base qualities were not stored, and no clone one base away is much larger.

The CDR3 regions of human TCRbeta chains were analyzed by immunosequencing. Per the source publication's procedure: Repertoire TCRs were checked for matches against a reference library of SARS-CoV-2-specific TCRs that had been generated using the MIRA antigen-specificity platform. Breadth was defined as the fraction of unique TCRs that were SARS-CoV-2-associated, and depth was defined as the fraction of total T cells that were SARS-CoV-2-associated. Using the MIRA data, each spike-specific TCR was mapped to the spike region that the TCR reacts to and placed in a CD4 or CD8 class. Log10-transformed breadth and depth values were compared by one-way ANOVA with Sidak's multiple comparisons tests. In its TCRdb copy, this immuneACCESS table keeps in-frame sequences only and misses some clones. Where compared with another copy, unresolved V genes explain less than half of these, and the others have no known cause. That table furnishes V, J and clone size, whereas the DNA furnished D and trimming. The sample includes roughly 150,000 clones, with about 87% observed a single time. In total, the top ten clones hold 3% to 4% of the sample.

Here the sequenced sample was peripheral blood, taken on day 0 of MenACWY control vaccination. The rearrangement combines TRBV5-1 with TRBJ2-5; 13 central bases correspond to TRBD2. This clonotype was obtained from an adult in good health. CDR3 region: CASSTSGGARETQYF. The DNA sequence is TGCGCCAGCTCTACTAGCGGGGGGGCTCGGGAGACCCAGTACTTC. Here the CDR3 is joined to the reference TRBV5-1 and TRBJ2-5 genes, and the full variable domain is: KAGVTQTPRYLIKTRGQQVTLSCSPISGHRSVSWYQQTPGQGLQFLFEYFSETQRNKGNFPGRFSGRQFSNSRSEMNVSTLELGDSALYLCASSTSGGARETQYFGPGTRLLVL.